Each of the 32 T cell receptor beta chains below was sequenced from the same sample in a study of blood T cell repertoires in COVID-19. Clones were sequenced by immunoSEQ multiplex PCR, and TCRdb holds only the in-frame ones, with some missing. The repertoire has a few hundred thousand clones, 80% to 90% of them found once; the top ten carry approximately 4.6%. The sequenced material came from PBMCs or T cells enriched from blood (not recorded which). Receptors were obtained from a woman in her forties with acute COVID-19.

This clone was picked up one time. V is TRBV7-9 and J is TRBJ1-4; D is unresolved. The germline V and J ends were trimmed by 1 base and 0 bases, with 6 bases remaining between them. CDR1 is SEHNR, CDR2 FQNEAQ, per germline (reference sequence). The CDR3 covers 15 residues. The CDR3 region has the DNA TGTGCCAGCAGCTTAGGGCAGGCAACTAATGAAAAACTGTTTTTT. It encodes CASSLGQATNEKLFF.

The J gene is TRBJ1-4, the V gene TRBV5-4, with 9 bases identical to TRBD1. The length of the CDR3 is 18 residues. CDR1 is SGHNT, CDR2 YYREEE, per germline (reference sequence). Trimming removed 4 bases from V and 1 base from J; junction bases left unmatched: 11. DNA for the CDR3: TGTGCCAGCAGCCTTCGGACAGGGGCCTCCCGAACTAATGAAAAACTGTTTTTT. Protein product: CASSLRTGASRTNEKLFF.

The count of this clone is one. V gene TRBV5-8 combines with J gene TRBJ1-2; 10 bases align to TRBD1. Trimming cost V 4 bases and J 5 bases; bases outside gene matches: 8. The CDR3 length is 15 residues. CDR1 and CDR2 (germline): SGHTS, YDEGEE. The DNA of the CDR3 is TGTGCCAGCAGCCCCCGGACAGGGGGGGGATATGGCTACACCTTC. Its translation is CASSPRTGGGYGYTF.

This clone appeared once. The chain couples TRBV7-2 to TRBJ1-5, with 10 bases lining up with TRBD1. The CDR3 totals 15 residues. Germline CDR1 and CDR2: SGHTA and FQGNSA. V was clipped by 4 bases and J by 7 bases; unmatched bases: 7. The CDR3 coding sequence is TGTGCCAGCAGCTCAGACAGGGGGCTTGGACAGCCCCAGCATTTT. This translates into CASSSDRGLGQPQHF.

J is TRBJ2-1 and V is TRBV4-3; tentatively, D is TRBD2 (6 bases). Trimming took 2 bases from V and 6 from J, leaving 14 bases between them. The CDR3 spans 15 residues. Germline V gene data show CDR1 as LGHNA and CDR2 as YSLEER. As DNA, the CDR3 is TGCGCCAGCAGCCAACGACTAGATTTTGGCAATGAGCAGTTCTTC. This translates into CASSQRLDFGNEQFF.

The CDR3 bases are TGTGCCATCGGCGGGGCCGGGAAGACAGATACGCAGTATTTT. Its protein is CAIGGAGKTDTQYF. The chain employs TRBV10-3 and TRBJ2-3; perhaps TRBD2 as D (6 bases). The ends were cut back, 8 bases at V and 3 bases at J, with 15 bases in the middle. CDR1 is ENHRY, CDR2 SYGVKD, per germline. This CDR3 has 14 residues.

The chain employs TRBV7-3 and TRBJ2-1; perhaps TRBD1 as D (6 bases). The CDR3 sequence is 11 residues long. With 8 bases removed from V and 10 bases from J, the gap between germline ends came to 12 bases. Germline assignment: CDR1 SGHTA and CDR2 FQGTGA. The CDR3 DNA reads as TGTGCCAGCGAACAGGGCAGCGAGCAGTTCTTC. This sequence encodes CASEQGSEQFF.

This sequence joins TRBV2 and TRBJ2-3, with a tentative D call TRBD2 (5 bases). Germline CDR1 SNHLY, CDR2 FYNNEI. The CDR3 sequence is 16 residues long. The V end was cut by 5 bases, the J end by 0 bases, with 15 bases between. The CDR3 nucleotides are TGTGCCAGCAGTCGCCCTGCGGAGCGGAGCACAGATACGCAGTATTTT. Its translation: CASSRPAERSTDTQYF. Full variable domain (rest looked up from reference TRBV2 and TRBJ2-3): EPEVTQTPSHQVTQMGQEVILRCVPISNHLYFYWYRQILGQKVEFLVSFYNNEISEKSEIFDDQFSVERPDGSNFTLKIRSTKLEDSAMYFCASSRPAERSTDTQYFGPGTRLTVL.

The rearrangement links TRBV2 to TRBJ1-2, with D perhaps matching TRBD1 (6 bases). The V and J ends lost 2 bases and 8 bases respectively, with 12 bases between them. CDR3 size: 13 residues. Germline V gene data show CDR1 as SNHLY and CDR2 as FYNNEI. The CDR3 protein is CASSEQGHGGYTF. The CDR3 DNA follows: TGTGCCAGCAGTGAACAGGGGCATGGCGGCTACACCTTC.

This clone was observed once. V gene TRBV29-1 combines with J gene TRBJ1-4, with 8 bases that match TRBD1. The CDR3 consists of 15 residues. Germline trimming cut 6 bases from V and 8 bases from J; bases unmatched to any gene: 14. Germline loops: CDR1 SQVTM, CDR2 ANQGSEA. The CDR3 DNA is TGCAGCGTGAGACCATCGGACAGGGCTAGCGAAAAACTGTTTTTT. Translated, it gives CSVRPSDRASEKLFF.

This clone was detected only a few times. J is TRBJ2-1 and V is TRBV7-3; 7 nucleotides agree with TRBD1. V gave up 1 base and J gave up 1 base; unmatched junction bases: 10. This CDR3 spans 18 amino acids. Per the germline V gene, CDR1 is SGHTA and CDR2 is FQGTGA. The CDR3 spells CASSLKDPQGHSYNEQFF. CDR3 in DNA: TGTGCCAGCAGCTTAAAGGACCCACAGGGGCATTCCTACAATGAGCAGTTCTTC. Using reference TRBV7-3 and TRBJ2-1 for the parts outside the CDR3, the full variable domain is GAGVSQTPSNKVTEKGKYVELRCDPISGHTALYWYRQSLGQGPEFLIYFQGTGAADDSGLPNDRFFAVRPEGSVSTLKIQRTERGDSAVYLCASSLKDPQGHSYNEQFFGPGTRLTVL.

V usage is TRBV6-2 or TRBV6-3 and J usage is TRBJ2-1, with a possible D match to TRBD2 (6 bases). This CDR3 has 12 amino acids. V lost 4 bases and J lost 8, with 9 bases in between. Per germline, CDR1 MNHEY and CDR2 SVGEGT. The CDR3 nucleotides read TGTGCCAGCAGTTTAGGGACTGATGAGCAGTTCTTC. It codes for CASSLGTDEQFF.

The chain uses TRBV19 and TRBJ2-2; the D gene is possibly TRBD1 (5 bases). This CDR3 is 16 amino acids long. Trimming left V 4 bases short and J 1 base short, with 13 bases between. Germline loops: CDR1 LNHDA, CDR2 SQIVND (reference sequence). CDR3 in amino acids: CASSKVGQGNTGELFF. The CDR3 DNA reads as TGTGCCAGTAGTAAGGTCGGGCAGGGGAACACCGGGGAGCTGTTTTTT.

This clone was picked up a small number of times. This sequence joins TRBV7-6 and TRBJ2-3; a weak D match, TRBD2 (5 bases). The CDR3 has 14 amino acids. Trimming shortened V by 5 bases and J by 9 bases, and 18 bases separated the two germline ends. The germline V gene encodes CDR1 SGHVS and CDR2 FNYEAQ. The CDR3: CASSPQELLVTQYF. The CDR3 region has the DNA TGTGCCAGCAGCCCACAAGAATTACTAGTGACGCAGTATTTT. The variable domain in full, with the rest retrieved from reference TRBV7-6 and TRBJ2-3, is GAGVSQSPRYKVTKRGQDVALRCDPISGHVSLYWYRQALGQGPEFLTYFNYEAQQDKSGLPNDRFSAERPEGSISTLTIQRTEQRDSAMYRCASSPQELLVTQYFGPGTRLTVL.

The V call is TRBV7-8, the J call TRBJ2-7, with TRBD1 matching over 10 bases. V gave up 2 bases and J gave up 3 bases; unmatched junction bases: 7. Germline V gene sequence: CDR1 SGHVS, CDR2 FQNEAQ. This CDR3 has 16 residues. This CDR3 reads CASSLPPGQGGYEQYF. DNA of the CDR3: TGTGCCAGCAGCTTACCACCTGGACAGGGGGGCTACGAGCAGTACTTC.

The V call is TRBV7-9, the J call TRBJ2-7, with TRBD1 matching 9 bases. V trimming: 5 bases; J trimming: 2 bases; junction bases outside the gene matches: 4. The CDR3 covers 14 residues. CDR1 and CDR2 from the germline V gene are SEHNR and FQNEAQ (reference sequence). CDR3 coding DNA: TGTGCCAGCAGCCGGACAGGGGTCCCCTACGAGCAGTACTTC. This codes for CASSRTGVPYEQYF.

The chain has TRBV21-1 and TRBJ2-1; the DNA was not used to check the table's D call, TRBD2. TRBV21-1 is described as a pseudogene. CDR3 length: 17 residues. CDR3 coding DNA: TGTGCCAGCAGCAAAGACTCGACTAGCGGGGGGGACAATGAGCAGTTCTTC. As protein: CASSKDSTSGGDNEQFF.

J is TRBJ2-2 and V is TRBV9, with D possibly being TRBD1 (5 bases). The germline V and J ends were trimmed by 0 bases and 6 bases, with 6 bases remaining between them. Germline V CDR1 and CDR2: SGDLS, YYNGEE. The CDR3 spans 13 residues. CDR3: CASSVVGAGELFF. In DNA form, the CDR3 reads TGTGCCAGCAGCGTAGTAGGGGCCGGGGAGCTGTTTTTT.

V usage is TRBV11-2 and J usage is TRBJ2-1, with 13 positions matching TRBD2. Germline V gene lookup returns CDR1 SGHAT and CDR2 FQNNGV. Trimming at V came to 5 bases and at J to 9 bases, leaving 7 bases not matched to a gene. The length of the CDR3 is 15 residues. The DNA for the CDR3 is TGTGCCAGCAGCCTGGGACTAGCGGGACGTGGTGAGCAGTTCTTC. Its protein is CASSLGLAGRGEQFF.

The rearrangement links TRBV21-1 to TRBJ2-1; the DNA was not compared with TRBD1, the D call given in the table. TRBV21-1 is designated a pseudogene. This CDR3 has 14 amino acids. The CDR3: CANTGTGFKNEQFF. The CDR3 DNA is TGTGCCAATACCGGGACAGGGTTTAAGAATGAGCAGTTCTTC.

This chain connects TRBV27 to TRBJ1-5, with no clear D. V shed 0 bases and J shed 1 base, with 13 bases lying between them. Per the germline V gene, CDR1 is MNHEY and CDR2 is SMNVEV (reference sequence). The CDR3 extends over 17 amino acids. The CDR3 region has the DNA TGTGCCAGCAGTTTATCGCACCCGAGCGTCAGCAATCAGCCCCAGCATTTT. This gives the protein CASSLSHPSVSNQPQHF.

This clone occurred once. This chain joins TRBV3-1 (or the pseudogene TRBV3-2) and TRBJ1-1; 8 bases match TRBD1. V trimming: 1 base; J trimming: 8 bases; junction bases outside the gene matches: 9. The CDR3 runs to 15 residues. In germline, CDR1 is LGHDT, CDR2 YNNKEL (reference sequence). CDR3 protein: CASSQAGTGMREAFF. The CDR3 coding sequence is TGTGCCAGCAGCCAAGCCGGGACAGGAATGAGAGAAGCTTTCTTT.

This clone was detected only a few times. The J gene is TRBJ1-6, the V gene TRBV12-3 or TRBV12-4; unclear D gene. The length of the CDR3 is 12 residues. Trimming removed 5 bases at V and 12 bases at J, with 11 bases between. Here the CDR3 DNA reads TGTGCCAGCAGTCCGAGGCTTATACCCCTCCACTTT. Amino acid sequence: CASSPRLIPLHF.

As DNA, the CDR3 is TGCAGTGCTGCCGGGATCCAAGCTTTCTTT. Protein: CSAAGIQAFF. This chain connects TRBV20-1 to TRBJ1-1; D call uncertain. Germline loops: CDR1 DFQATT, CDR2 SNEGSKA (reference sequence). CDR3 length: 10 residues. With 5 bases removed from V and 9 bases from J, the gap between germline ends came to 10 bases.

The chain's CDR3 is CSVVRDRKYNEQFF. CDR3 nucleotide sequence: TGCAGCGTCGTCCGGGACAGGAAATACAATGAGCAGTTCTTC. The chain combines TRBV29-1 with TRBJ2-1; 8 bases align to TRBD1. The ends lost 6 bases at V and 4 bases at J; junction bases unmatched: 8. The CDR3 runs 14 residues. Germline lookup yields CDR1 SQVTM and CDR2 ANQGSEA.

This rearrangement joins TRBV28 to TRBJ2-1; 8 nucleotides line up with TRBD2. V lost 6 bases, J lost 0 bases, and 16 bases stayed unmatched. The germline V gene encodes CDR1 MDHEN and CDR2 SYDVKM. CDR3 length: 19 amino acids. The CDR3 loop reads CASSSPFDPGGSSYNEQFF. CDR3 bases: TGTGCCAGCAGCTCTCCCTTCGACCCGGGGGGGAGCTCCTACAATGAGCAGTTCTTC.

The rearrangement uses TRBV27 and TRBJ2-2; TRBD2 might be the D (5 bases). Deletions cut 5 bases from V and 2 bases from J, with 9 bases between. The CDR3 length is 14 residues. The germline V gene has CDR1 MNHEY and CDR2 SMNVEV (reference sequence). DNA of the CDR3: TGTGCCAGCAGTGCAAGACTAAACACCGGGGAGCTGTTTTTT. It specifies CASSARLNTGELFF.

This chain joins TRBV12-3 or TRBV12-4 and TRBJ2-5, with D possibly being TRBD2 (6 bases). Trimming shortened V by 6 bases and J by 5 bases, and 10 bases separated the two germline ends. CDR3 length equals 12 residues. The DNA for the CDR3 is TGTGCCAGCAGCCCTGGGGGGGAGACCCAGTACTTC. Amino acids: CASSPGGETQYF.

The chain recombines TRBV28 with TRBJ2-6; 10 nucleotides line up with TRBD1. The CDR3 has 16 residues. Germline V gene sequence: CDR1 MDHEN, CDR2 SYDVKM. The V gene end was trimmed by 6 bases and the J gene end by 4 bases; junction bases not matched to a gene: 6. CDR3 in amino acids: CASRRQGAPGANVLTF. In nucleotides, the CDR3 is TGTGCCAGCAGGCGACAGGGGGCGCCCGGGGCCAACGTCCTGACTTTC.

The genes are TRBV19 and TRBJ2-1, with 10 bases identical to TRBD2. The V segment lost 3 bases and the J segment 4 bases; nucleotides outside the gene matches: 3. CDR3 length: 15 residues. Germline V gene data show CDR1 as LNHDA and CDR2 as SQIVND (reference sequence). CDR3 amino acids: CASSITSGIYNEQFF. CDR3 coding DNA: TGTGCCAGTAGTATTACTAGCGGGATTTACAATGAGCAGTTCTTC.

The chain recombines TRBV15 with TRBJ2-7; 9 bases align to TRBD2. Germline CDR1 and CDR2: LNHNV and YYDKDF (reference sequence). Trimming took 8 bases from V and 4 from J; bases not matched to a gene: 12. The CDR3 covers 15 residues. The CDR3 DNA reads TGTGCCACCGCGGGGGGGATGGCGGGCATTTACGAGCAGTACTTC. Amino acid sequence: CATAGGMAGIYEQYF.

This clone was seen more than once but under ten times. The chain couples TRBV19 to TRBJ1-2; 9 bases line up with TRBD1. The CDR3 totals 13 residues. From germline, CDR1 is LNHDA and CDR2 SQIVND (reference sequence). The ends lost 6 bases at V and 6 bases at J; junction bases unmatched: 5. CDR3 amino acids: CASSIQGAHGYTF. Written as DNA, the CDR3 is TGTGCCAGTAGCATACAGGGGGCTCATGGCTACACCTTC.